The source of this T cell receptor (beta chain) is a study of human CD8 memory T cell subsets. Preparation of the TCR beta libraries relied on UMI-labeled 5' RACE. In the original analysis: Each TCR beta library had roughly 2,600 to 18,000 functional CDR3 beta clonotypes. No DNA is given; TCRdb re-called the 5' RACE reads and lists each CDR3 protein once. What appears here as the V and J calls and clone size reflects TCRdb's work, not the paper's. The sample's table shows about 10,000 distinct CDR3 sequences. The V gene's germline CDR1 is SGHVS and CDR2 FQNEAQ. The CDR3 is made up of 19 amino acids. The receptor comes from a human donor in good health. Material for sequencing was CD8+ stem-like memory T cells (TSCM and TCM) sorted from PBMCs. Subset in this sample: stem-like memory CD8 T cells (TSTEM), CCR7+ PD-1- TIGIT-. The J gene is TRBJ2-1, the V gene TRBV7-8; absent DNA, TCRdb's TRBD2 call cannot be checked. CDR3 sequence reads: CASSLPLGWGGGNLNEQFF. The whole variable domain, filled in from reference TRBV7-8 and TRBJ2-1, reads GAGVSQSPRYKVAKRGQDVALRCDPISGHVSLFWYQQALGQGPEFLTYFQNEAQLDKSGLPSDRFFAERPEGSVSTLKIQRTQQEDSAVYLCASSLPLGWGGGNLNEQFFGPGTRLTVL.